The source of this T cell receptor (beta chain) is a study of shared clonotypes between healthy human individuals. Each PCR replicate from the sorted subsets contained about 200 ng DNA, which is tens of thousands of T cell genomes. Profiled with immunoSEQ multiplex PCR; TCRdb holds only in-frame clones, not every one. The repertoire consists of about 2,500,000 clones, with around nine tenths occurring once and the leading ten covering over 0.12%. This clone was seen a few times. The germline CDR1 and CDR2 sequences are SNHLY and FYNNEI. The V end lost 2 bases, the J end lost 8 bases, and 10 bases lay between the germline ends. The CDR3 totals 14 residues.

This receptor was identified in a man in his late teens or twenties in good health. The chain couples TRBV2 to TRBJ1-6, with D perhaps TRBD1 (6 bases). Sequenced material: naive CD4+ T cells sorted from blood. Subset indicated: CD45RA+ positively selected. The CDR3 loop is CASSESGVYSPLHF. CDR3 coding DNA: TGTGCCAGCAGTGAATCAGGGGTGTATTCACCCCTCCACTTT. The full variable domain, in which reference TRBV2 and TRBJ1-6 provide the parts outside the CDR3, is EPEVTQTPSHQVTQMGQEVILRCVPISNHLYFYWYRQILGQKVEFLVSFYNNEISEKSEIFDDQFSVERPDGSNFTLKIRSTKLEDSAMYFCASSESGVYSPLHFGNGTRLTVT.